This TCR beta chain originates from a study of cytomegalovirus exposure and HLA in healthy donors. The overall study: Earlier, 95 million to 140 million unique TCR beta sequences were recovered from around 190 million T cells by an analysis. Some 85 million unique TCRs, all from HLA-typed donors, were included in an early release of the data.

Use of 60 Vbeta and 13 Jbeta primers characterized the PCR. TCRdb's table, derived via immunoSEQ multiplex PCR, lists solely in-frame clones and lacks some. The table records 85,000 to 100,000 clones, 64% of them present only once. On this clone: Its antigen is not known.

Study-wide points: Among the sequence variants, a highly shared cluster was likely an artifact of sequencing.

CDR1 is PRHDT, CDR2 FYEKMQ, per germline (reference sequence). This CDR3 spans 13 amino acids. V shed 7 bases, J shed 10 bases, and the junction held 10 bases outside the gene matches. Sequenced: PBMCs. This TCR was sampled from a human donor in good health. The chain uses TRBV13 and TRBJ2-1, with 7 bases lining up with TRBD2. Here the CDR3 reads CASNRAGRGEQFF. DNA for the CDR3: TGTGCCAGCAATCGAGCGGGGCGGGGGGAGCAGTTCTTC.